A selection of T cell receptor beta chains follows, all from one sample in a study of OX40 agonist ivuxolimab in advanced cancers. Here immunoSEQ multiplex PCR was the method, and the copy in TCRdb shows in-frame clones only, minus some. The table has tens of thousands of clones, roughly 80% seen once. The sequencing used CD4+ or CD8+ T cells sorted from blood, collected in a trial of the OX40 agonist ivuxolimab. These TCRs come from an adult with an advanced solid tumor such as melanoma, head and neck, liver or kidney cancer. CDR3s include the opening cysteine and the closing phenylalanine or tryptophan. A D gene is named only where the DNA matches it firmly.

>TRBJ2-2|TRBD2|TRBV6-1|14
CASSELRGAGELFF
>TRBJ1-1|-|TRBV19|13
CASSFENRAEAFF
>TRBJ1-2|TRBD1|TRBV19|13
CASSPGQGYGYTF
>TRBJ2-3|TRBD1|TRBV29-1|12
CSVGTGGDTQYF
>TRBJ2-7|-|TRBV6-5|14
CASPEGGQNYEQYF
>TRBJ2-5|TRBD1|TRBV5-5|13
CASSLGTEETQYF
>TRBJ1-3|-|TRBV19|19
CASRGPGGQTSYSGNTIYF
>TRBJ1-5|TRBD1|TRBV2|13
CASVQGGDQPQHF
>TRBJ2-3|-|TRBV5-1|13
CASTLDIRDTQYF
>TRBJ2-7|-|TRBV4-1|16
CASSQEDLIQSHEQYF
>TRBJ1-5|TRBD1|TRBV10-3|14
CAISSGTGNQPQHF
>TRBJ2-5|TRBD1|TRBV6-1|15
CASIIGQGLGETQYF
>TRBJ1-4|-|TRBV14|14
CARSPMDKSEKLFF
>TRBJ2-7|-|TRBV29-1|12
CSVGSGKYEQYF
>TRBJ2-7|TRBD1|TRBV19|13
CASSKGDSYEQYF
>TRBJ2-7|-|TRBV2|13
CASSRDQVYEQYF
>TRBJ1-6|TRBD1|TRBV2|14
CASRPGQGRSPLHF
>TRBJ2-7|-|TRBV7-8|15
CASSFPGHQTYEQYF
>TRBJ1-5|-|TRBV19|15
CASSPPAGGNQPQHF
>TRBJ1-1|-|TRBV7-3|13
CASSLQTNTEAFF
>TRBJ2-7|-|TRBV6-1|13
CASSLGSGVEQYF
>TRBJ2-7|-|TRBV29-1|14
CSVRDRDSSYEQYF
>TRBJ2-1|TRBD1|TRBV27|15
CASRATGGPGNEQFF